Listed below are T cell receptor beta chains from one sample, sequenced in a study of shared T cell receptors in the human thymus. Libraries were prepared by immunoSEQ multiplex PCR; TCRdb keeps only in-frame clonotypes and omits some of them. The sample includes hundreds of thousands of clones, about 84% of them seen just once. These data were also filed under a second study, of human thymus T cells.

Material: thymocytes. Receptors originate from a boy less than two years old with a congenital heart defect. The CDR3 runs from the conserved cysteine through the conserved F or W. A D gene is named only where the DNA matches it firmly. Size tells how often a clone was seen (once, few, many) or the class of an expanded clone, and some rows leave it out.

j_call: TRBJ1-1; v_call: TRBV6-1; d_call: -; clone_size: -; cdr3_length: 12; cdr3_nt: TGTGCCAGCAGGGGAAGGGGCACTGAAGCTTTCTTT; cdr3_aa: CASRGRGTEAFF
j_call: TRBJ2-1; v_call: TRBV4-2; d_call: -; clone_size: -; cdr3_length: 15; cdr3_nt: TGTGCCAGCAGCCAAGAGGTGAGCTCCTACAATGAGCAGTTCTTC; cdr3_aa: CASSQEVSSYNEQFF
j_call: TRBJ1-1; v_call: TRBV19; d_call: -; clone_size: -; cdr3_length: 16; cdr3_nt: TGTGCCAGTAGTAAGGGGGGGATGGGAGTGAACACTGAAGCTTTCTTT; cdr3_aa: CASSKGGMGVNTEAFF
j_call: TRBJ1-5; v_call: TRBV7-2; d_call: -; clone_size: -; cdr3_length: 12; cdr3_nt: TGTGCCAGCAGCCGTAGCAATCAGCCCCAGCATTTT; cdr3_aa: CASSRSNQPQHF
j_call: TRBJ2-1; v_call: TRBV28; d_call: TRBD1; clone_size: -; cdr3_length: 17; cdr3_nt: TGTGCCAGCAGTCCCCTGGGACAGGGAAGCTCCTACAATGAGCAGTTCTTC; cdr3_aa: CASSPLGQGSSYNEQFF
j_call: TRBJ2-1; v_call: TRBV9; d_call: TRBD2; clone_size: -; cdr3_length: 15; cdr3_nt: TGTGCCAGCAGCGTAGCGGGAGGGCCCAACAATGAGCAGTTCTTC; cdr3_aa: CASSVAGGPNNEQFF
j_call: TRBJ1-2; v_call: TRBV4-3; d_call: -; clone_size: -; cdr3_length: 16; cdr3_nt: TGCGCCAGCAGCCGTCGGACAGAAGGCACAACGAATGGCTACACCTTC; cdr3_aa: CASSRRTEGTTNGYTF
j_call: TRBJ2-4; v_call: TRBV4-2; d_call: -; clone_size: once; cdr3_length: 12; cdr3_nt: TGTGCCAGCAGCCAAGATGGGCCTTACCAGTACTTC; cdr3_aa: CASSQDGPYQYF
j_call: TRBJ2-1; v_call: TRBV6-6; d_call: -; clone_size: -; cdr3_length: 16; cdr3_nt: TGTGCCAGCAGCCCTAACCCCGGGGAGAGCGGCAATGAGCAGTTCTTC; cdr3_aa: CASSPNPGESGNEQFF
j_call: TRBJ2-7; v_call: TRBV7-9; d_call: -; clone_size: -; cdr3_length: 18; cdr3_nt: TGTGCCAGCAGCTTACGGGCGGCTCCGAAGCCCGCCCGGGGCGAGCAGTACTTC; cdr3_aa: CASSLRAAPKPARGEQYF
j_call: TRBJ2-4; v_call: TRBV30; d_call: -; clone_size: -; cdr3_length: 14; cdr3_nt: TGTGCCTGGACAGGTTTCTCAGCCAAAAACATTCAGTACTTC; cdr3_aa: CAWTGFSAKNIQYF
j_call: TRBJ2-7; v_call: TRBV4-3; d_call: -; clone_size: -; cdr3_length: 16; cdr3_nt: TGCGCCAGCAGCCAAGATAGTAAGGGGACAACCTACGAGCAGTACTTC; cdr3_aa: CASSQDSKGTTYEQYF
j_call: TRBJ2-3; v_call: TRBV10-3; d_call: TRBD2; clone_size: -; cdr3_length: 14; cdr3_nt: TGTGCCATCAGTGGGTGGCTAGCGGCAGATACGCAGTATTTT; cdr3_aa: CAISGWLAADTQYF
j_call: TRBJ2-7; v_call: TRBV30; d_call: -; clone_size: few; cdr3_length: 15; cdr3_nt: TGTGCCTGGAGGTGGTTTCGGGAGTCCGCCTACGAGCAGTACTTC; cdr3_aa: CAWRWFRESAYEQYF
j_call: TRBJ2-5; v_call: TRBV5-4; d_call: TRBD2; clone_size: few; cdr3_length: 20; cdr3_nt: TGTGCCAGCAGCTTGGCCTGGGGCAGGGGAATAGCGGGAGGAAAAGAGACCCAGTACTTC; cdr3_aa: CASSLAWGRGIAGGKETQYF
j_call: TRBJ2-7; v_call: TRBV30; d_call: -; clone_size: -; cdr3_length: 14; cdr3_nt: TGTGCCTGGAGCCTGGAGGGCTCGGGCTACGAGCAGTACTTC; cdr3_aa: CAWSLEGSGYEQYF
j_call: TRBJ2-2; v_call: TRBV10-1; d_call: -; clone_size: few; cdr3_length: 16; cdr3_nt: TGCGCCAGCCCCCTCCAGGGCCCCGCGAACACCGGGGAGCTGTTTTTT; cdr3_aa: CASPLQGPANTGELFF
j_call: TRBJ2-3; v_call: TRBV6-1; d_call: TRBD1; clone_size: -; cdr3_length: 15; cdr3_nt: TGTGCCAGCAGGGCCGGGACAGGGCGCACAGATACGCAGTATTTT; cdr3_aa: CASRAGTGRTDTQYF
j_call: TRBJ2-7; v_call: TRBV5-1; d_call: -; clone_size: -; cdr3_length: 13; cdr3_nt: TGCGCCAGCAGCTTGGGTCCTAGCCGCGAGCAGTACTTC; cdr3_aa: CASSLGPSREQYF
j_call: TRBJ2-3; v_call: TRBV5-4; d_call: -; clone_size: -; cdr3_length: 13; cdr3_nt: TGTGCCAGCAGCTTGCTCGGGCGGGGTACGCAGTATTTT; cdr3_aa: CASSLLGRGTQYF
j_call: TRBJ2-7; v_call: TRBV11-3; d_call: -; clone_size: -; cdr3_length: 15; cdr3_nt: TGTGCCAGCGGTCCCCCCGGCGCAGGGATCTACGAGCAGTACTTC; cdr3_aa: CASGPPGAGIYEQYF
j_call: TRBJ2-5; v_call: TRBV9; d_call: -; clone_size: -; cdr3_length: 16; cdr3_nt: TGTGCCAGCAGCGTAGGGTCGGCTAAGGGGCAAGAGACCCAGTACTTC; cdr3_aa: CASSVGSAKGQETQYF
j_call: TRBJ2-2; v_call: TRBV4-1; d_call: TRBD1; clone_size: -; cdr3_length: 16; cdr3_nt: TGCGCCAGCAGCCCGAAAACAGGGGGCTGGGGCGGGGAGCTGTTTTTT; cdr3_aa: CASSPKTGGWGGELFF
j_call: TRBJ1-3; v_call: TRBV11-2; d_call: -; clone_size: -; cdr3_length: 16; cdr3_nt: TGTGCCAGCAGTTTGATGACAGTAGACTCTGGAAACACCATATATTTT; cdr3_aa: CASSLMTVDSGNTIYF
j_call: TRBJ2-1; v_call: TRBV19; d_call: -; clone_size: -; cdr3_length: 15; cdr3_nt: TGTGCCAGTAACCTTAAGGTGGGGACGGGAGTCAAGCGGTTCTTC; cdr3_aa: CASNLKVGTGVKRFF
j_call: TRBJ2-7; v_call: TRBV7-9; d_call: TRBD2; clone_size: -; cdr3_length: 18; cdr3_nt: TGTGCCAGCAGCTTAGGTCCCCAACTGGGACTAGCCGGCTACGAGCAGTACTTC; cdr3_aa: CASSLGPQLGLAGYEQYF
j_call: TRBJ2-1; v_call: TRBV10-1; d_call: -; clone_size: -; cdr3_length: 14; cdr3_nt: TGCGCCAGCGTCCCAGCGGGTTCGTACAATGAGCAGTTCTTC; cdr3_aa: CASVPAGSYNEQFF
j_call: TRBJ2-7; v_call: TRBV4-1; d_call: TRBD1; clone_size: -; cdr3_length: 15; cdr3_nt: TGCGCCAGCAGCCATTGGACAGGGGAGCCCTACGAGCAGTACTTC; cdr3_aa: CASSHWTGEPYEQYF
j_call: TRBJ2-7; v_call: TRBV20-1; d_call: -; clone_size: -; cdr3_length: 11; cdr3_nt: TGCAGTGCTAGCCTGAGCGACGAGCAGTACTTC; cdr3_aa: CSASLSDEQYF
j_call: TRBJ1-1; v_call: TRBV23-1; d_call: TRBD1; clone_size: -; cdr3_length: 14; cdr3_nt: TGCGCCAGCAAGGGGGAGGACAGGGGCACTGAAGCTTTCTTT; cdr3_aa: CASKGEDRGTEAFF
j_call: TRBJ2-1; v_call: TRBV5-1; d_call: TRBD2; clone_size: -; cdr3_length: 16; cdr3_nt: TGCGCCAGCAGGGCTAGCGGGATGAGGGCCTACAATGAGCAGTTCTTC; cdr3_aa: CASRASGMRAYNEQFF
j_call: TRBJ1-2; v_call: TRBV6-1; d_call: -; clone_size: -; cdr3_length: 13; cdr3_nt: TGTGCCAGCAGTCGAGGGGGAAGTTATGGCTACACCTTC; cdr3_aa: CASSRGGSYGYTF
j_call: TRBJ2-1; v_call: TRBV25-1; d_call: -; clone_size: -; cdr3_length: 15; cdr3_nt: TGTGCCAGCAGTGAATGGGAGAAAGGCCTCGGTGAGCAGTTCTTC; cdr3_aa: CASSEWEKGLGEQFF
j_call: TRBJ2-4; v_call: TRBV7-2; d_call: TRBD2; clone_size: -; cdr3_length: 19; cdr3_nt: TGTGCCAGCAGCTTGATAGCGGGAGGGCCCTCGGAGGCCAAAAACATTCAGTACTTC; cdr3_aa: CASSLIAGGPSEAKNIQYF
j_call: TRBJ1-2; v_call: TRBV6-5; d_call: -; clone_size: -; cdr3_length: 16; cdr3_nt: TGTGCCAGCAGTTGGGCGGGGCAGGGGAGGGACTATGGCTACACCTTC; cdr3_aa: CASSWAGQGRDYGYTF
j_call: TRBJ2-6; v_call: TRBV12-5; d_call: -; clone_size: -; cdr3_length: 18; cdr3_nt: TGTGCTAGTGGTTTGGTATATGTGGGGGCGGCTGGGGCCAACGTCCTGACTTTC; cdr3_aa: CASGLVYVGAAGANVLTF
j_call: TRBJ2-7; v_call: TRBV4-3; d_call: -; clone_size: -; cdr3_length: 13; cdr3_nt: TGCGCCAGCAGCCAGGGCCTCCCTGACGAGCAGTACTTC; cdr3_aa: CASSQGLPDEQYF
j_call: TRBJ2-7; v_call: TRBV11-2; d_call: -; clone_size: -; cdr3_length: 17; cdr3_nt: TGTGCCAGCAGCCATAGTTCCGGGCGGGACAGAACGAACGAGCAGTACTTC; cdr3_aa: CASSHSSGRDRTNEQYF
j_call: TRBJ2-1; v_call: TRBV6-1; d_call: TRBD2; clone_size: once; cdr3_length: 20; cdr3_nt: TGTGCCAGCAGTGAATTCCCCGGGTTGAGGAGCGGGAGGGCCTACAATGAGCAGTTCTTC; cdr3_aa: CASSEFPGLRSGRAYNEQFF
j_call: TRBJ2-7; v_call: TRBV5-1; d_call: -; clone_size: -; cdr3_length: 15; cdr3_nt: TGCGCCAGCAGTAAATCCCTAGGACAGTCCTACGAGCAGTACTTC; cdr3_aa: CASSKSLGQSYEQYF
j_call: TRBJ2-3; v_call: TRBV11-3; d_call: -; clone_size: -; cdr3_length: 13; cdr3_nt: TGTGCCAGCAGCTCCTCGGCGGGGGATACGCAGTATTTT; cdr3_aa: CASSSSAGDTQYF